One and the same sample provided the 11 T cell receptor beta chains below, sequenced in a study of blood T cell repertoires in COVID-19. The table came from immunoSEQ multiplex PCR; TCRdb's copy has only in-frame clones and leaves some out. The sample has about 190,000 clones; around 79% are singletons. The sequenced material came from peripheral blood. The receptors originated from a man in his sixties with active or convalescent COVID-19.

As DNA, the CDR3 is TGCAGCGTTTACCCAGCGAACACCGGGGAGCTGTTTTTT. Amino acids: CSVYPANTGELFF. This chain uses TRBV29-1 with TRBJ2-2; no definite D call. Germline CDR1 is SQVTM and CDR2 is ANQGSEA. Trimming cost V 5 bases and J 0 bases, with 7 bases left between them. The CDR3 covers 13 residues.

V and J are TRBV5-4 and TRBJ1-5, with 10 bases identical to TRBD1. With 4 bases clipped from V and 0 bases from J, the junction kept 10 bases outside the gene matches. The germline V gene encodes CDR1 SGHNT and CDR2 YYREEE (reference sequence). The CDR3 spans 18 residues. This CDR3 is CASSQMDRGGYSNQPQHF. DNA for the CDR3: TGTGCCAGCAGCCAAATGGACAGGGGGGGATATAGCAATCAGCCCCAGCATTTT.

This chain connects TRBV6-1 to TRBJ1-5; TRBD1 is a possible D gene (5 bases). Germline V gives CDR1 MNHNS, CDR2 SASEGT. There are 16 residues in the CDR3. Trimming took off 3 bases at V and 6 bases at J, with 18 bases between the two ends. In DNA, the CDR3 is TGTGCCAGCAGTGAGGCCGGGGGAGCAGGGCGTCAGCCCCAGCATTTT. It translates to CASSEAGGAGRQPQHF.

The chain employs TRBV30 and TRBJ2-6; maybe TRBD1 (6 bases). The CDR3 runs to 16 residues. Trimming took 3 bases from V and 10 from J, leaving 22 bases between them. Germline V gene lookup returns CDR1 GTSNPN and CDR2 SVGIG (reference sequence). The CDR3 DNA follows: TGTGCCTGGAGCCAAGACCGGGACACCGATTGGAACGTCCTGACTTTC. This encodes CAWSQDRDTDWNVLTF.

This sequence joins TRBV6-5 and TRBJ2-5; the match to TRBD1 covers 9 bases. The J segment lost 4 bases and the V segment lost 2 bases, leaving 8 bases of the junction unmatched. The CDR3 extends over 16 amino acids. CDR1 is MNHEY and CDR2 is SVGAGI in the germline V gene. The CDR3 DNA reads as TGTGCCAGCAGTTACCAATTCCCGGGACAGGGAGAGACCCAGTACTTC. It translates to CASSYQFPGQGETQYF.

J is TRBJ2-5 and V is TRBV5-1; TRBD1 might be the D (6 bases). The CDR3 is made up of 14 amino acids. Trimming pared 4 bases from V and 1 base from J, leaving 11 bases between. Looked up from germline, CDR1 is SGHRS and CDR2 is YFSETQ. The CDR3 reads CASSPTGSQETQYF. CDR3 nucleotide sequence: TGCGCCAGCAGCCCTACAGGGTCCCAAGAGACCCAGTACTTC.

V is TRBV4-1 and J is TRBJ2-7; D is perhaps TRBD1 (6 bases). The CDR3 has 14 residues. Trimming took off 4 bases at V and 4 bases at J, with 14 bases between the two ends. Germline loops: CDR1 MGHRA, CDR2 YSYEKL. CDR3 coding DNA: TGCGCCAGCAGCCGGGACACGGGGCCTTACGAGCAGTACTTC. Amino acid sequence: CASSRDTGPYEQYF.

This clone is a singleton in its sample. The V and J genes are TRBV5-6 and TRBJ2-7, with TRBD1 matching 7 bases. The CDR3 consists of 13 residues. Germline V gene lookup returns CDR1 SGHDT and CDR2 YYEEEE. The ends lost 4 bases at V and 3 bases at J; junction bases unmatched: 4. The CDR3 DNA is TGTGCCAGCAGCGGGACAGCGATCTACGAGCAGTACTTC. This translates into CASSGTAIYEQYF.

The genes are TRBV4-3 and TRBJ2-1, with D possibly being TRBD2 (6 bases). Germline CDR1 and CDR2: LGHNA and YSLEER. The germline V and J ends were trimmed by 3 bases and 9 bases, with 18 bases remaining between them. The CDR3 has 15 residues. This chain's CDR3 is CASSQAGPGVAEQFF. The CDR3 DNA follows: TGCGCCAGCAGCCAGGCGGGGCCCGGGGTGGCTGAGCAGTTCTTC.

This rearrangement joins TRBV19 to TRBJ1-2, with a weak D call TRBD1 (5 bases). The CDR3 is made up of 15 amino acids. CDR1 is LNHDA, CDR2 SQIVND, per germline (reference sequence). Trimming took 5 bases from V and 5 from J, leaving 18 bases between them. CDR3 loop: CASSDGHLILYGYTF. In DNA, the CDR3 is TGTGCCAGTAGTGACGGACACCTCATTCTTTATGGCTACACCTTC.

The chain carries TRBV12-2 and TRBJ1-2. TRBV12-2 is flagged as a pseudogene. The CDR3 is 14 amino acids. Written as DNA, the CDR3 is TGTGCAAGTCGCCCCAGGAGGTACGACTATGGCTACACCTTC. Translating gives CASRPRRYDYGYTF.